The 21 T cell receptor beta chains below were found in one sample sequenced in a study of T cells after yellow fever vaccination. TCRdb re-analysed the 5' RACE reads in MiXCR, keeping a single row per CDR3 protein. This table has some 600,000 distinct CDR3 sequences, roughly a sixth appearing once. This material consisted of PBMCs, taken 5 days after the first yellow fever vaccination. Receptors were obtained from a man aged 18 to 30 who received the YFV17D yellow fever vaccine.

CDR3 protein: CASSQGGQFF. CDR3 nucleotides: TGTGCCAGCAGCCAGGGGGGGCAGTTCTTC. This rearrangement joins TRBV7-9 to TRBJ2-1; D may be TRBD1 (7 bases). Germline-derived CDR1 and CDR2 are SEHNR and FQNEAQ (reference sequence). V shed 5 bases and J shed 12 bases, with 8 bases lying between them. The length of the CDR3 is 10 residues.

The V and J genes are TRBV5-6 and TRBJ2-7, with 8 bases fitting TRBD1. CDR3 length: 16 residues. V was clipped by 4 bases and J by 2 bases; unmatched bases: 11. Germline CDR1 reads SGHDT; CDR2 reads YYEEEE. The CDR3 here is CASSPKDRGGTYEQYV. Here the CDR3 DNA reads TGTGCCAGCAGCCCAAAAGACAGGGGTGGAACCTACGAGCAGTACGTC.

This clonotype appeared a few times. The gene calls are TRBV10-3 and TRBJ1-5; 8 positions match TRBD1. Germline CDR1 ENHRY, CDR2 SYGVKD. The CDR3 covers 14 residues. V dropped 5 bases and J dropped 3; count of bases not matched to a gene: 3. The CDR3 protein is CAISLDRVNQPQHF. The CDR3 bases are TGTGCCATCAGTCTGGACAGGGTCAATCAGCCCCAGCATTTT.

This chain connects TRBV4-2 to TRBJ1-6; D uncertain. Germline CDR1 reads LGHNA; CDR2 reads YNFKEQ. V was shortened by 1 base and J by 4 bases, with 5 bases between the two germline ends. The CDR3 is made up of 14 amino acids. The DNA of the CDR3 is TGTGCCAGCAGCCAAGTTCGGTATAATTCACCCCTCCACTTT. Translated: CASSQVRYNSPLHF.

This clonotype has just a few counts. The V call is TRBV12-3 or TRBV12-4, the J call TRBJ1-4; D is uncertain. V lost 5 bases to trimming and J lost 8 bases, with 9 bases between them. The CDR3 sequence is 12 residues long. The CDR3 nucleotides read TGTGCCAGCAGTCCGGGGAGGGAAAAACTGTTTTTT. This encodes CASSPGREKLFF.

This clonotype was detected a few times. The chain combines TRBV5-1 with TRBJ1-2; D gene unclear. Germline CDR1 SGHRS, CDR2 YFSETQ. Trimming removed 4 bases at V and 6 bases at J, with 19 bases between. The length of the CDR3 is 15 residues. The CDR3 DNA reads as TGCGCCAGCAGCCCATTACAGACTTCAGCACATGGCTACACCTTC. Translated, it gives CASSPLQTSAHGYTF.

V is TRBV4-3 and J is TRBJ2-7; tentative D call: TRBD1 (5 bases). Germline V lookup: CDR1 LGHNA, CDR2 YSLEER. The CDR3 loop spans 15 amino acids. With 0 bases removed from V and 4 bases from J, the gap between germline ends came to 13 bases. The CDR3 loop is CASSQDLGQGYEQYF. Written as DNA, the CDR3 is TGCGCCAGCAGCCAAGATCTAGGGCAGGGTTACGAGCAGTACTTC.

This clonotype appeared a few times. The V gene is TRBV15, the J gene TRBJ1-1; no clear D. The CDR3 spans 13 residues. CDR1 and CDR2 from the germline V gene are LNHNV and YYDKDF (reference sequence). V lost 1 base to trimming and J lost 1 base, with 4 bases between them. CDR3 coding DNA: TGTGCCACCAGCAGAGCCCCGAACACTGAAGCTTTCTTT. The encoded protein is CATSRAPNTEAFF. The full variable domain, completed using reference TRBV15 and TRBJ1-1, is DAMVIQNPRYQVTQFGKPVTLSCSQTLNHNVMYWYQQKSSQAPKLLFHYYDKDFNNEADTPDNFQSRRPNTSFCFLDIRSPGLGDTAMYLCATSRAPNTEAFFGQGTRLTVV.

This chain joins TRBV5-4 and TRBJ2-5, with a possible D match to TRBD1 (5 bases). The germline V and J ends were trimmed by 6 bases and 7 bases, with 13 bases remaining between them. From germline, CDR1 is SGHNT and CDR2 YYREEE (reference sequence). The CDR3 has 12 residues. CDR3 sequence reads: CASTTHTGTQYF. CDR3 DNA sequence: TGTGCCAGCACCACTCACACAGGGACCCAGTACTTC.

The chain combines TRBV29-1 with TRBJ2-7; 8 bases are a match to TRBD1. The V gene end was trimmed by 3 bases and the J gene end by 6 bases; junction bases not matched to a gene: 10. CDR1 and CDR2 from the germline V gene are SQVTM and ANQGSEA. CDR3 length: 14 amino acids. CDR3 in amino acids: CSVDEGQGAGEQYF. The CDR3 DNA is TGCAGCGTTGATGAAGGGCAGGGGGCTGGCGAGCAGTACTTC.

The rearrangement uses TRBV20-1 and TRBJ2-6; D is uncertain. CDR1 DFQATT and CDR2 SNEGSKA come from the germline V gene (reference sequence). The CDR3 runs 14 residues. Trimming cost V 6 bases and J 0 bases, with 9 bases left between them. This chain's CDR3 is CSAHQFSGANVLTF. DNA of the CDR3: TGCAGTGCCCACCAGTTCTCTGGGGCCAACGTCCTGACTTTC.

This sequence joins TRBV7-3 and TRBJ2-6, with unresolved D. V was cut by 2 bases and J by 2 bases, with 7 bases left in between. From germline, CDR1 is SGHTA and CDR2 FQGTGA. The CDR3 length is 15 residues. The CDR3 here is CASSLALAGANVLTF. The CDR3 DNA reads as TGTGCCAGCAGCTTAGCCTTGGCTGGGGCCAACGTCCTGACTTTC.

As DNA, the CDR3 is TGTGCCATCAGTGAATTGGAGAATCAGCCCCAGCATTTT. It translates to CAISELENQPQHF. V gene TRBV10-3 combines with J gene TRBJ1-5, with D unresolved. Germline-derived CDR1 and CDR2 are ENHRY and SYGVKD. The CDR3 loop spans 13 amino acids. Trimming shortened V by 3 bases and J by 4 bases, and 7 bases separated the two germline ends.

This rearrangement joins TRBV4-1 to TRBJ1-6; D gene ambiguous. In germline, CDR1 is MGHRA, CDR2 YSYEKL. The ends were cut back, 0 bases at V and 1 base at J, with 10 bases in the middle. The CDR3 has 17 amino acids. The CDR3 DNA sequence: TGCGCCAGCAGCCAAGACTCTGGAGTGTCCTATAATTCACCCCTCCACTTT. Amino acids: CASSQDSGVSYNSPLHF.

The J gene is TRBJ2-7, the V gene TRBV3-1; D unresolved. Germline loops: CDR1 LGHDT, CDR2 YNNKEL (reference sequence). This CDR3 has 13 amino acids. Trimming left V 0 bases short and J 7 bases short, with 10 bases between. The DNA for the CDR3 is TGTGCCAGCAGCCAAGATGTCCGGAATGAGCAGTACTTC. This encodes CASSQDVRNEQYF.

This clonotype was observed a handful of times. The chain combines TRBV7-2 with TRBJ1-5; no clear D gene. CDR3 length equals 13 residues. Germline lookup yields CDR1 SGHTA and CDR2 FQGNSA. Trimming took 5 bases from V and 7 from J, leaving 12 bases between them. The CDR3 protein is CASSQLGVQPQHF. The CDR3 DNA reads as TGTGCCAGCAGCCAATTAGGTGTCCAGCCCCAGCATTTT. Looking up the rest from reference TRBV7-2 and TRBJ1-5 gives the full variable domain: GAGVSQSPSNKVTEKGKDVELRCDPISGHTALYWYRQSLGQGLEFLIYFQGNSAPDKSGLPSDRFSAERTGGSVSTLTIQRTQQEDSAVYLCASSQLGVQPQHFGDGTRLSIL.

The chain links TRBV6-2 or TRBV6-3 to TRBJ2-7; weak D call: TRBD1 (5 bases). The CDR3 consists of 12 residues. In germline, CDR1 is MNHEY, CDR2 SVGEGT. V was shortened by 8 bases and J by 2 bases, with 10 bases between the two germline ends. The CDR3 spells CASADSPYEQYV. In nucleotides, the CDR3 is TGTGCCAGCGCTGACAGCCCCTACGAGCAGTACGTC.

The rearrangement links TRBV12-3 or TRBV12-4 to TRBJ2-5; a weak D match, TRBD2 (5 bases). The CDR3 totals 13 residues. The ends were cut back, 4 bases at V and 4 bases at J, with 10 bases in the middle. CDR3 nucleotides: TGTGCCAGCAGTTCCCCGGCGGGAGAGACCCAGTACTTC. This codes for CASSSPAGETQYF.

A few counts support this clonotype. The chain combines TRBV5-8 with TRBJ2-4; D is possibly TRBD2 (5 bases). CDR1 is SGHTS and CDR2 is YDEGEE in the germline V gene. Trimming took 6 bases from V and 1 from J, leaving 14 bases between them. The CDR3 is 15 residues long. The DNA for the CDR3 is TGTGCCAGCATGATCCCGCCGGGGGCCAAAAACATTCAGTACTTC. This encodes CASMIPPGAKNIQYF.

The chain couples TRBV5-1 to TRBJ2-1; 7 bases fit TRBD1. V gave up 7 bases and J gave up 1 base; unmatched junction bases: 5. CDR1 and CDR2 from the germline V gene are SGHRS and YFSETQ. The CDR3 is 14 residues long. CDR3 DNA: TGCGCCAGCGGCAGGGACAGATCCTACAATGAGCAGTTCTTC. Translation: CASGRDRSYNEQFF.

J is TRBJ2-2 and V is TRBV5-1, with 10 bases aligning to TRBD2. Trimming at V came to 6 bases and at J to 2 bases, leaving 4 bases not matched to a gene. Germline V gene lookup returns CDR1 SGHRS and CDR2 YFSETQ. This CDR3 comprises 15 residues. The CDR3 sequence is CASTLAGDNTGELFF. The CDR3 coding sequence is TGCGCCAGCACGCTAGCGGGGGATAACACCGGGGAGCTGTTTTTT.